This T cell receptor beta chain derives from a study of graft-versus-host responses after intestinal transplantation. Study-level background: Grafts that recipients had were multivisceral, liver-intestinal, or isolated intestinal transplants. Anti-thymocyte globulin induction preceded 2 to 4 years of tacrolimus and steroid maintenance in all recipients.

Some clones are missing from TCRdb's copy, which holds only in-frame ones; the method was immunoSEQ multiplex PCR. Of approximately 130,000 clones listed, more than 80% were seen once; the top ten hold around 0.16%. To note about this clone: Its matching antigen is unknown.

Trimming removed 4 bases from V and 11 bases from J, with 17 bases in between. The CDR3 is 13 residues long. Germline V gene lookup returns CDR1 ENHRY and CDR2 SYGVKD. The sequencing here drew on unstimulated CD4+ T cells sorted from spleen or lymph node cells, taken before intestinal transplant. The J gene is TRBJ1-1, the V gene TRBV10-3; D is perhaps TRBD1 (5 bases). The TCR was taken from a human donor who received an intestinal transplant. As DNA, the CDR3 is TGTGCCATCAGTGGTTGGGACGGGCTGGGTGCTTTCTTT. Amino acids: CAISGWDGLGAFF.